This passage covers 16 T cell receptor beta chains from one sample sequenced in a study of cytotoxic CD8 clonotypes in ibrutinib-treated CLL. Clones were sequenced by immunoSEQ multiplex PCR, and TCRdb holds only the in-frame ones, with some missing. Counted here are hundreds of thousands of clones, 70% occurring once; the ten biggest clones make up 15% to 19%. The source material was PBMCs, sampled after 24 months of ibrutinib treatment. The receptors come from a human donor with chronic lymphocytic leukemia.

The genes are TRBV19 and TRBJ2-1, with D possibly TRBD2 on 5 matching bases. Germline CDR1 reads LNHDA; CDR2 reads SQIVND (reference sequence). This CDR3 contains 15 residues. V lost 1 base, J lost 1 base, and 8 bases lay in between. CDR3 DNA: TGTGCCAGTAGTATAGCACCGGGATCCTACAATGAGCAGTTCTTC. Its protein product is CASSIAPGSYNEQFF.

The chain couples TRBV15 to TRBJ2-5, with no clear D. V dropped 4 bases and J dropped 5 bases, with 11 bases sitting between them. The CDR3 consists of 13 residues. The germline V gene encodes CDR1 LNHNV and CDR2 YYDKDF (reference sequence). This chain's CDR3 is CATSKRNEETQYF. For the CDR3, the DNA is TGTGCCACCAGCAAAAGGAACGAGGAGACCCAGTACTTC.

This clone has just a few counts. The chain recombines TRBV6-1 with TRBJ2-3; D possibly corresponds to TRBD2 (5 bases). The CDR3 extends over 14 amino acids. Looked up from germline, CDR1 is MNHNS and CDR2 is SASEGT. Trimming removed 8 bases from V and 1 base from J, with 13 bases in between. The CDR3 is CASGYREGTDTQYF. The CDR3, as DNA: TGTGCCAGCGGTTATCGGGAAGGCACAGATACGCAGTATTTT.

This sequence joins TRBV15 and TRBJ2-4; TRBD1 is a possible D gene (5 bases). V lost 0 bases and J lost 9, with 6 bases in between. The CDR3 contains 12 residues. Per the germline V gene, CDR1 is LNHNV and CDR2 is YYDKDF (reference sequence). The CDR3 coding sequence is TGTGCCACCAGCAGAGATCAGGGCATTCAGTACTTC. Encoded protein: CATSRDQGIQYF.

The chain carries TRBV5-1 and TRBJ2-1; TRBD2 might be the D (6 bases). Trimming cost V 0 bases and J 4 bases, with 8 bases left between them. Germline CDR1 is SGHRS and CDR2 is YFSETQ. This CDR3 comprises 14 residues. This CDR3 reads CASSLDGGYNEQFF. The CDR3 DNA is TGCGCCAGCAGCTTGGATGGGGGGTACAATGAGCAGTTCTTC.

Here the CDR3 DNA reads TGTGCCAGCAGTTTAAGGCAGCCAGAGACCCAGTACTTC. Protein product: CASSLRQPETQYF. The J gene is TRBJ2-5, the V gene TRBV28; D not certain. The CDR3 consists of 13 residues. V lost 2 bases and J lost 4, with 8 bases in between. Germline assignment: CDR1 MDHEN and CDR2 SYDVKM.

The gene calls are TRBV5-1 and TRBJ2-7, with D perhaps being TRBD1 or TRBD2 (5 bases each). This CDR3 is 15 amino acids long. Trimming took 4 bases from V and 2 from J, leaving 16 bases between them. CDR1 is SGHRS and CDR2 is YFSETQ in the germline V gene. The CDR3 region has the DNA TGCGCCAGCAGCAAGGCCCTGGGGGAACCCTACGAGCAGTACTTC. Amino acid sequence: CASSKALGEPYEQYF.

This clone was counted between two and nine times. The chain couples TRBV2 to TRBJ1-5; no clear D. The germline V and J ends were trimmed by 8 bases and 6 bases, with 14 bases remaining between them. The CDR3 has 13 residues. Per the germline V gene, CDR1 is SNHLY and CDR2 is FYNNEI. CDR3 sequence reads: CASRAPRGQPQHF. The CDR3 DNA follows: TGTGCCAGCCGGGCCCCCAGAGGTCAGCCCCAGCATTTT.

V usage is TRBV27 and J usage is TRBJ2-5; D is ambiguous. Trimming cost V 4 bases and J 2 bases, with 8 bases left between them. CDR1 MNHEY and CDR2 SMNVEV come from the germline V gene (reference sequence). The CDR3 extends over 13 amino acids. This chain's CDR3 is CASSSGLQETQYF. The CDR3 nucleotides read TGTGCCAGCAGTTCCGGGCTTCAAGAGACCCAGTACTTC.

This CDR3 is CASSQVWEADQPQHF. The DNA for the CDR3 is TGCGCCAGCAGCCAAGTCTGGGAGGCGGATCAGCCCCAGCATTTT. The chain carries TRBV4-3 and TRBJ1-5; D remains ambiguous. The germline V gene has CDR1 LGHNA and CDR2 YSLEER. This CDR3 region has 15 residues. V was pared by 1 base and J by 5 bases, with 12 bases between.

This sequence joins TRBV27 and TRBJ1-1, with D possibly being TRBD1 (5 bases). This CDR3 comprises 15 residues. V was pared by 0 bases and J by 1 base, with 9 bases between. In germline, CDR1 is MNHEY, CDR2 SMNVEV (reference sequence). CDR3 residues: CASSLSWGSNTEAFF. For the CDR3, the DNA is TGTGCCAGCAGTTTATCATGGGGCTCGAACACTGAAGCTTTCTTT.

The chain combines TRBV28 with TRBJ2-5; D is perhaps TRBD2 (5 bases). The V gene lost 6 bases and the J gene lost 0 bases, with 14 bases spanning the gap. The CDR3 loop spans 15 amino acids. The germline CDR1 and CDR2 sequences are MDHEN and SYDVKM. CDR3 nucleotide sequence: TGTGCCAGCAGAGGTAGCGCGGACCACCAAGAGACCCAGTACTTC. Protein product: CASRGSADHQETQYF.

This chain uses TRBV19 with TRBJ2-3; D not certain. Germline lookup yields CDR1 LNHDA and CDR2 SQIVND (reference sequence). CDR3 size: 16 residues. Trimming shortened V by 3 bases and J by 0 bases, and 13 bases separated the two germline ends. CDR3 DNA sequence: TGTGCCAGTAGTATCCTGGCAGCAGCTAGCACAGATACGCAGTATTTT. Its translation is CASSILAAASTDTQYF.

The chain employs TRBV4-2 and TRBJ2-7; possible D gene TRBD1, 5 bases. The CDR3 is 13 residues long. CDR1 LGHNA and CDR2 YNFKEQ come from the germline V gene. V was clipped by 4 bases and J by 2 bases, with 9 bases between them. The CDR3 loop reads CASSLQGAYEQYF. DNA of the CDR3: TGTGCCAGCAGCCTGCAGGGTGCCTACGAGCAGTACTTC.

This clone was observed a few times. The V call is TRBV6-5, the J call TRBJ2-5; D not certain. This CDR3 comprises 14 residues. Deletions cut 7 bases from V and 3 bases from J, with 15 bases between. The V gene's germline CDR1 is MNHEY and CDR2 SVGAGI. CDR3 DNA: TGTGCCAGCACCCATAGAACTCACAAAGAGACCCAGTACTTC. Amino acid sequence: CASTHRTHKETQYF.

The V call is TRBV6-5, the J call TRBJ2-1, with D uncertain. V was trimmed by 5 bases and J by 0 bases, leaving 5 bases between them. Germline V gives CDR1 MNHEY, CDR2 SVGAGI. The CDR3 is 13 residues long. The CDR3 sequence: CASSRGSYNEQFF. The CDR3 coding sequence is TGTGCCAGCAGTAGAGGCTCCTACAATGAGCAGTTCTTC.